These T cell receptor beta chains were read from a single sample in a study of T cells after yellow fever vaccination. TCRdb analysed the 5' RACE reads with MiXCR anew, one entry per CDR3 protein. Among about 58,000 distinct CDR3 sequences, about 5.2% were seen once, and the ten largest hold less than 40%. The sequencing here drew on PBMCs, either bulk or a sorted T-cell subset (CD4+, CD8+, memory, or dextramer-sorted; not recorded which), taken on the day of the yellow fever booster vaccination. The receptor set was obtained from a man between 18 and 35 years old who received the YFV17D yellow fever vaccine. CDR3s include the opening cysteine and the closing phenylalanine or tryptophan. The D gene is left open where the match is weak. Not all rows give a size; the values are once, few, many and, for expanded clones, a class.

abundance	v_gene	j_gene	d_gene	CDR3aa	CDR3nt
many	TRBV28	TRBJ2-1	.	CASSSGHIEQFF	TGTGCCAGCAGTTCCGGACACATAGAGCAGTTCTTC
many	TRBV12-3/TRBV12-4	TRBJ1-6	.	CASSSGTPQALHF	TGTGCCAGCAGTTCCGGGACACCACAGGCCCTCCACTTT
many	TRBV12-3/TRBV12-4	TRBJ1-2	.	CASRSGSYGYTF	TGTGCAAGCAGATCAGGGTCCTATGGCTACACCTTC
many	TRBV5-5	TRBJ1-5	TRBD1	CASSPGQDNQPQHF	TGTGCCAGCAGCCCCGGACAGGACAATCAGCCCCAGCATTTT
many	TRBV4-1	TRBJ1-1	.	CASSHVGRGNTEAFF	TGCGCCAGCAGCCATGTCGGGCGGGGGAACACTGAAGCTTTCTTT
many	TRBV7-9	TRBJ2-3	.	CASSFEGYTDTQYF	TGTGCCAGCAGCTTCGAAGGGTACACAGATACGCAGTATTTT
many	TRBV5-1	TRBJ2-3	TRBD2	CASIAGAYTDTQYF	TGCGCCAGCATAGCGGGGGCCTACACAGATACGCAGTATTTT
.	TRBV9	TRBJ2-6	TRBD1	CASSADRSGANVLTF	TGTGCCAGCAGCGCGGACAGGTCTGGGGCCAACGTCCTGACTTTC
.	TRBV4-1	TRBJ2-7	.	CASSPQPGHNYEQYF	TGCGCCAGCAGCCCCCAGCCGGGTCACAACTACGAGCAGTACTTC
many	TRBV6-2/TRBV6-3	TRBJ2-5	TRBD1	CASSYSPPGQQETQYF	TGTGCCAGCAGTTACTCACCGCCGGGACAGCAAGAGACCCAGTACTTC
.	TRBV5-1	TRBJ2-2	.	CASSFGSNTGELFF	TGCGCCAGCAGCTTTGGGTCGAACACCGGGGAGCTGTTTTTT
many	TRBV27	TRBJ1-2	.	CASARGYYGYTF	TGTGCCAGTGCCAGGGGATACTATGGCTACACCTTC
many	TRBV6-2/TRBV6-3	TRBJ1-5	.	CASSYSSGDQPQHF	TGTGCCAGCAGTTACTCGTCAGGGGATCAGCCCCAGCATTTT
few	TRBV4-1	TRBJ1-5	.	CASSQVLESNQPQHF	TGCGCCAGCAGCCAAGTATTGGAAAGCAATCAGCCCCAGCATTTT
many	TRBV4-2	TRBJ2-3	TRBD2	CASSKRGPTDTQYF	TGTGCCAGCAGCAAGCGGGGGCCTACAGATACGCAGTATTTT
few	TRBV12-3/TRBV12-4	TRBJ1-1	.	CASSLPRPIEAFF	TGTGCCAGCAGCCTCCCCCGACCAATTGAAGCTTTCTTT
many	TRBV20-1	TRBJ1-2	.	CSAVRDNYGYTF	TGCAGTGCCGTCAGGGATAACTATGGCTACACCTTC
many	TRBV28	TRBJ2-7	.	CASSPGRYKVMGALYEQYF	TGTGCCAGCAGTCCTGGCAGATACAAAGTTATGGGGGCCCTCTACGAGCAGTACTTC
many	TRBV6-2/TRBV6-3	TRBJ2-7	.	CASSYSPRNEQYF	TGTGCCAGCAGTTACTCGCCGAGGAACGAGCAGTACTTC
.	TRBV6-6	TRBJ2-5	.	CASSYSRQTETQYF	TGTGCCAGCAGTTACTCTCGGCAGACAGAGACCCAGTACTTC
.	TRBV20-1	TRBJ2-5	.	CSARDGGKTQYF	TGCAGTGCTAGAGATGGGGGGAAGACCCAGTACTTC
.	TRBV12-3/TRBV12-4	TRBJ2-2	.	CASSLGSGGIPNTGELFF	TGTGCCAGCAGTTTAGGTTCAGGAGGGATTCCTAACACCGGGGAGCTGTTTTTT
.	TRBV7-9	TRBJ1-1	TRBD1	CASSDPLQGATEAFF	TGTGCCAGCAGCGATCCCCTACAGGGGGCCACTGAAGCTTTCTTT
few	TRBV28	TRBJ1-2	.	CASSSPYSYNYGYTF	TGTGCCAGCAGTTCCCCTTACAGCTATAACTATGGCTACACCTTC
many	TRBV15	TRBJ1-2	TRBD1	CATSPVGQGAKSGYTF	TGTGCCACCAGCCCAGTCGGGCAGGGGGCTAAGAGTGGCTACACCTTC
many	TRBV15	TRBJ2-3	.	CATSRDLRAGDTQYF	TGTGCCACCAGCAGAGATCTGAGGGCCGGAGATACGCAGTATTTT
many	TRBV24-1	TRBJ1-5	.	CATSDGNQPQHF	TGTGCCACCAGTGATGGGAATCAGCCCCAGCATTTT
few	TRBV2	TRBJ1-6	TRBD1	CASSGQDSYNSPLHF	TGTGCCAGCAGCGGACAGGACTCCTATAATTCACCCCTCCACTTT
few	TRBV4-1	TRBJ2-3	.	CASSQGELSTDTQYF	TGCGCCAGCAGCCAAGGGGAACTCAGCACAGATACGCAGTATTTT
many	TRBV6-5	TRBJ2-2	TRBD1	CASRPDRGVDTGELFF	TGTGCCAGCAGACCGGACAGGGGGGTGGACACCGGGGAGCTGTTTTTT
few	TRBV7-2	TRBJ1-1	TRBD1	CASSLNRGGGYTEAFF	TGTGCCAGCAGCCTAAACAGGGGAGGAGGGTACACTGAAGCTTTCTTT
.	TRBV28	TRBJ2-5	.	CASSKGGRETQYF	TGTGCCAGCAGCAAGGGGGGGCGCGAGACCCAGTACTTC
many	TRBV29-1	TRBJ2-3	.	CSATRGTDTQYF	TGCAGCGCAACCAGGGGCACAGATACGCAGTATTTT
many	TRBV12-3/TRBV12-4	TRBJ2-3	.	CASSLFGTPGTQYF	TGTGCCAGCAGTTTATTCGGGACCCCCGGTACGCAGTATTTT
.	TRBV2	TRBJ1-1	TRBD1	CASSLRQGNTEAFF	TGTGCCAGCAGTCTCAGACAGGGAAACACTGAAGCTTTCTTT
once	TRBV6-6	TRBJ1-1	.	CASSHSMGSRGNTEAFF	TGTGCCAGCAGTCACTCGATGGGATCCCGAGGGAACACTGAAGCTTTCTTT
many	TRBV5-5	TRBJ1-1	.	CASSLTVNTEAFF	TGTGCCAGCAGCTTGACGGTGAACACTGAAGCTTTCTTT
few	TRBV4-2	TRBJ2-3	TRBD2	CASSPVGGEVTDTQYF	TGTGCCAGCAGCCCGGTGGGGGGGGAAGTCACAGATACGCAGTATTTT
few	TRBV6-5	TRBJ2-5	TRBD2	CASSSRTSGPLRETQYF	TGTGCCAGCAGTTCTAGGACTAGCGGACCCCTCCGGGAGACCCAGTACTTC
many	TRBV7-9	TRBJ1-4	.	CASSYEDDEKLFF	TGTGCCAGCAGTTACGAGGACGATGAAAAACTGTTTTTT
many	TRBV27	TRBJ2-1	.	CASGPYEQFF	TGTGCCAGCGGCCCATATGAGCAGTTCTTC
few	TRBV7-9	TRBJ2-1	TRBD1	CASSWGTDYNEQFF	TGTGCCAGCAGCTGGGGGACAGACTACAATGAGCAGTTCTTC
many	TRBV9	TRBJ1-1	.	CASSVGGSTEAFF	TGTGCCAGCAGCGTTGGGGGGAGCACTGAAGCTTTCTTT
few	TRBV11-1	TRBJ1-1	.	CASSFSGGGTEAFF	TGTGCCAGCAGCTTCTCCGGGGGGGGCACTGAAGCTTTCTTT
many	TRBV4-2	TRBJ2-4	.	CASSQGGLPAENIQYF	TGTGCCAGCAGCCAAGGGGGACTCCCTGCCGAGAACATTCAGTACTTC
few	TRBV4-1	TRBJ2-3	.	CASSHPAGSSTDTQYF	TGCGCCAGCAGCCACCCCGCAGGTTCTAGCACAGATACGCAGTATTTT
few	TRBV3-1	TRBJ2-7	TRBD1	CASSQDTFGQGAREQYF	TGTGCCAGCAGCCAAGATACGTTTGGACAGGGGGCGCGCGAGCAGTACTTC
.	TRBV5-1	TRBJ2-7	.	CASSLGVYEQYF	TGCGCCAGCAGCTTGGGAGTGTACGAGCAGTACTTC